This T cell receptor beta chain was sequenced for a study of blood T cell repertoires in COVID-19. This CDR3 is built from 14 residues. The J segment lost 2 bases and the V segment lost 6 bases, leaving 5 bases of the junction unmatched. Germline values: CDR1 ENHRY, CDR2 SYGVKD. Here immunoSEQ multiplex PCR was the method, and the copy in TCRdb shows in-frame clones only, minus some. The sample lists 120,000 to 150,000 clones, approximately 85% seen once, with approximately 8% in the top ten. The gene calls are TRBV10-3 and TRBJ2-7; TRBD1 agrees at 9 bases. Sequences were obtained from peripheral blood. This receptor was identified in a woman in her sixties with COVID-19, enrolled during active disease. The CDR3 nucleotides read TGTGCCATCAGGGCCGGGACAGGGACCTACGAGCAGTACTTC. Translated, it gives CAIRAGTGTYEQYF.